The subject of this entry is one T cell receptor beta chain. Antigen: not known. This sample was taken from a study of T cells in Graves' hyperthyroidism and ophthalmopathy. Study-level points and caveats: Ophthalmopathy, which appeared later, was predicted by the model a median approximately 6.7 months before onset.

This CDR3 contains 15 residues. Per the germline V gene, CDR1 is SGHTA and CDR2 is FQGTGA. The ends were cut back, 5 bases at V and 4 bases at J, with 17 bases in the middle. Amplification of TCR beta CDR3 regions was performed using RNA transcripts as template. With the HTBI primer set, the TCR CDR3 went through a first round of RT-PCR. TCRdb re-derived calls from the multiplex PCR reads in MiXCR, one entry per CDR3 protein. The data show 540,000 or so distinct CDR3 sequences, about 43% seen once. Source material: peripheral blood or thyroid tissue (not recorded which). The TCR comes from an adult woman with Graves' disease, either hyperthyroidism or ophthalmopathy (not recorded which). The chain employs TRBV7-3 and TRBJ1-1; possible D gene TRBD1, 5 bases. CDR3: CASSPDKVRRTEAFF. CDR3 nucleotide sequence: TGTGCCAGCAGCCCGGACAAGGTACGGCGCACTGAAGCTTTCTTT. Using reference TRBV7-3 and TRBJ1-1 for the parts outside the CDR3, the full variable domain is GAGVSQTPSNKVTEKGKYVELRCDPISGHTALYWYRQSLGQGPEFLIYFQGTGAADDSGLPNDRFFAVRPEGSVSTLKIQRTERGDSAVYLCASSPDKVRRTEAFFGQGTRLTVV.